Listed here are 3 T cell receptor beta chains from one sample, sequenced in a study of blood T cell repertoires in COVID-19. TCRdb's table, derived via immunoSEQ multiplex PCR, lists solely in-frame clones and lacks some. The table lists tens of thousands of clones, around 80% of them singletons. The specimen was peripheral blood. These receptors all come from a man in his fifties with active or convalescent COVID-19.

The V call is TRBV27, the J call TRBJ2-2, with TRBD1 matching 11 bases. This CDR3 region has 16 residues. V was pared by 2 bases and J by 3 bases, with 2 bases of the junction left unmatched. Germline-derived CDR1 and CDR2 are MNHEY and SMNVEV (reference sequence). As DNA, the CDR3 is TGTGCCAGCAGTTTACCGGGACAGGGGGACACCGGGGAGCTGTTTTTT. It yields the protein CASSLPGQGDTGELFF.

The chain uses TRBV3-1 (or the pseudogene TRBV3-2) and TRBJ2-7; maybe TRBD2 (5 bases). The CDR3 loop spans 14 amino acids. From germline, CDR1 is LGHDT and CDR2 YNNKEL (reference sequence). The V and J ends lost 4 bases and 2 bases respectively, with 12 bases between them. The CDR3 DNA follows: TGTGCCAGCAGCCCCTCGGACTCGACCTACGAGCAGTACTTC. Encoded protein: CASSPSDSTYEQYF.

The chain links TRBV6-5 to TRBJ1-2; 9 bases align to TRBD1. This CDR3 is 15 amino acids long. Germline V gives CDR1 MNHEY, CDR2 SVGAGI. Trimming cost V 6 bases and J 3 bases; bases outside gene matches: 8. Here the CDR3 DNA reads TGTGCCAGCAGGGCCGGGACAGGGTTGGACTATGGCTACACCTTC. This gives the protein CASRAGTGLDYGYTF.